This TCR beta chain was profiled in a study of chemoradiotherapy in HPV16-positive cancers. Turning to the study itself: Candidate HPV-specific clones and shared TCR motifs came from a couple of HPV16-positive patients.

Produced via immunoSEQ multiplex PCR; TCRdb's table is partial and in-frame only. Found here are 7,000 to 7,500 clones, about nine tenths of them singletons; the top ten hold roughly 2.5%. Concerning this clone itself: Its antigen is not identified.

Study observations and caveats: Candidate HPV-specific clones and E7-related TCR motifs grew in tumor during treatment. Functional assays defining HPV-specific T cells used only a couple of HPV16-positive patients. HPV-responsive T-cell expansion during chemoradiotherapy was linked to improved recurrence-free survival in HPV16-positive patients.

Germline V lookup: CDR1 ENHRY, CDR2 SYGVKD. This CDR3 is built from 15 residues. The V and J ends lost 6 bases and 5 bases, in that order; junction bases with no gene match: 11. The specimen was tumor tissue, collected from a patient who underwent chemoradiotherapy. The TCR sequence derives from a human donor with HPV-associated anogenital cancer. The rearrangement uses TRBV10-3 and TRBJ2-7; 9 bases are a match to TRBD2. The CDR3 loop reads CAIRGLAGTSDEQYF. DNA for the CDR3: TGTGCCATCAGGGGACTAGCCGGAACGTCGGACGAGCAGTACTTC.